This T cell receptor beta chain was captured in a study of early T cells in non-severe SARS-CoV-2 infection. Study in general: The authors sequenced bulk RNA from unsorted whole blood, leaving chains unpaired. Points from the study as a whole: The matching step, a VDJdb search, favored anti-spike CD8 responses and missed private and CD4 specificities.

This clonotype was detected ten times or more. Its matching antigen is unknown. Germline-derived CDR1 and CDR2 are SGHVS and FQNEAQ. This CDR3 contains 15 residues. The V gene lost 0 bases and the J gene lost 11 bases, with 16 bases spanning the gap. Individual cDNA molecules each received unique molecular identifiers attached to them. TCRdb analysed the 5' RACE reads with MiXCR anew, one entry per CDR3 protein. The sample holds 35,000 to 45,000 distinct CDR3 sequences, roughly 6% seen once. The TCR was taken from an adult who was a healthcare worker with PCR-confirmed SARS-CoV-2 infection or an uninfected control (not recorded which). The rearrangement uses TRBV7-8 and TRBJ1-4; D perhaps matches TRBD1 (5 bases). This material consisted of whole blood, taken at baseline. CDR3 region: CASSLAGGTVRKLFF. The DNA for the CDR3 is TGTGCCAGCAGCTTAGCAGGAGGGACCGTGCGGAAACTGTTTTTT.